This T cell receptor beta chain emerged from a study of control samples from healthy donors and cancer patients. The CDR3 length is 14 residues. Germline V lookup: CDR1 SGHAT, CDR2 FQNNGV. V was shortened by 1 base and J by 8 bases, with 12 bases between the two germline ends. Sequencing used immunoSEQ multiplex PCR; TCRdb keeps in-frame clones, though not all of them. This sample has 250,000 to 300,000 clones, with more than 65% found just once. Sequences were obtained from PBMCs. This TCR derives from a woman aged 55-69 years with lung cancer. V and J are TRBV11-2 and TRBJ2-4; D remains unclear. CDR3 sequence: CASSLVSAEDIQYF. In DNA form, the CDR3 reads TGTGCCAGCAGCTTAGTGTCAGCTGAGGACATTCAGTACTTC.